This is a list of T cell receptor beta chains from one sample in a study of blood T cell repertoires in COVID-19. TCRdb's copy holds only in-frame clones and misses some; the assay was immunoSEQ multiplex PCR. In the table there are approximately 80,000 clones, about 87% of which are singletons. Specimen: peripheral blood. All receptors come from a man between 35 and 55 years old with acute or convalescent COVID-19. CDR3s include the opening cysteine and the closing phenylalanine or tryptophan. A D gene is named only where the DNA matches it firmly. Clone size, where shown, is once, few, many, or a class for clones that have expanded.

>-|TRBJ2-1|TRBV6-1|-
TGTGCCAGCAGTGAAATAGAAGAAGATGAGCAGTTCTTC
CASSEIEEDEQFF
>TRBD1|TRBJ1-2|TRBV6-1|-
TGTGCCAGCAGTGACCAAACAGGGGTAGGCTACACCTTC
CASSDQTGVGYTF
>-|TRBJ1-4|TRBV3-1/TRBV3-2|-
TGTGCCAGCAGCCTCTCGGATCAGGGGCGCCTTAATGAAAAACTGTTTTTT
CASSLSDQGRLNEKLFF
>TRBD1|TRBJ1-1|TRBV12-3/TRBV12-4|-
TGTGCCAGCACCTCCACAGGGGCTGAAGCTTTCTTT
CASTSTGAEAFF
>TRBD2|TRBJ2-3|TRBV27|-
TGTGCCAGCAGTTTCCCCTCGGGAGGGGATAGCACAGATACGCAGTATTTT
CASSFPSGGDSTDTQYF
>TRBD1|TRBJ1-5|TRBV7-2|-
TGTGCCAGCAGCTTAGGGACAGGGGGCGGAAATCAGCCCCAGCATTTT
CASSLGTGGGNQPQHF
>-|TRBJ2-3|TRBV13|-
TGTGCCAGCAGCCTGACGGGGTCGAATACGCAGTATTTT
CASSLTGSNTQYF
>-|TRBJ1-1|TRBV2|-
TGTGCCAGCGATACTTGGGACACCAACACTGAAGCTTTCTTT
CASDTWDTNTEAFF
>-|TRBJ1-3|TRBV29-1|-
TGCAGCGTGACGGGTGCCGGAGGGGTCTCTGGAAACACCATATATTTT
CSVTGAGGVSGNTIYF
>-|TRBJ1-1|TRBV15|once
TGTGCCACCAGCAGAGATAGCAGCATGAACACTGAAGCTTTCTTT
CATSRDSSMNTEAFF
>TRBD1|TRBJ2-1|TRBV5-6|-
TGTGCCAGCAGCTTCAGGTCAGGGGGCATGTCCTACAATGAGCAGTTCTTC
CASSFRSGGMSYNEQFF
>-|TRBJ2-2|TRBV7-2|-
TGTGCCAGCAGCTTACTGGCGGGGACGAACACCGGGGAGCTGTTTTTT
CASSLLAGTNTGELFF
>-|TRBJ1-4|TRBV30|-
TGTGCCTGGAAGTTGGGGCTTTTCCATGAAAAACTGTTTTTT
CAWKLGLFHEKLFF
>-|TRBJ2-6|TRBV2|once
TGTGCCAGCAGCTGGGGGCAGCACAGCTCTGGGGCCAACGTCCTGACTTTC
CASSWGQHSSGANVLTF
>TRBD1|TRBJ1-6|TRBV2|few
TGTGCCAGCAATAGGGGGCGAAATTCACCCCTCCACTTT
CASNRGRNSPLHF
>TRBD2|TRBJ2-5|TRBV5-1|few
TGCGCCAGCAGCTTTAGCGGGGGGTCACAAGAGACCCAGTACTTC
CASSFSGGSQETQYF
>-|TRBJ2-6|TRBV19|-
TGTGCCAGTGGTGCAGGCACGCTCTCTGGGGCCAACGTCCTGACTTTC
CASGAGTLSGANVLTF
>-|TRBJ1-5|TRBV6-5|-
TGTGCCAGCAGCCCAACGCGGGGTTTCGGGCAGCCCCAGCATTTT
CASSPTRGFGQPQHF
>TRBD1|TRBJ1-2|TRBV6-2/TRBV6-3|-
TGTGCCAGCAGCGGGACAGTCTATAGCTACACCTTC
CASSGTVYSYTF
>-|TRBJ2-7|TRBV6-5|-
TGTGCCAGCGGGAGGACTTCTACCTACGAGCAGTACTTC
CASGRTSTYEQYF
>-|TRBJ2-7|TRBV5-6|-
TGTGCCAGCAGCTCGGATCCCCGACAGGAGTACTTC
CASSSDPRQEYF
>-|TRBJ1-4|TRBV6-5|-
TGTGCCAGCAGCCCAACAGGGTCTGAAAAACTGTTTTTT
CASSPTGSEKLFF
>TRBD2|TRBJ2-4|TRBV4-1|once
TGCGCCAGCAGCCAAGCCCGACTAGCTGGCATTCAGTACTTC
CASSQARLAGIQYF
>TRBD2|TRBJ2-1|TRBV24-1|-
TGTGCCACCAGTGATACGACTAGCATAAGCTCCTACAATGAGCAGTTCTTC
CATSDTTSISSYNEQFF
>-|TRBJ2-2|TRBV2|-
TGTGCCAGCAGTGACGAGGGAGTAATGGGAACCGGGGAGCTGTTTTTT
CASSDEGVMGTGELFF